The 16 T cell receptor beta chains in this list originate from one sample, sequenced in a study of blood T cell repertoires in COVID-19. Assay: immunoSEQ multiplex PCR; the TCRdb copy retains only in-frame clones and omits some. The sample carries 150,000 to 180,000 clones, over 70% recorded once. The source material was peripheral blood. The source is a man between 60 and 70 years old with acute or convalescent COVID-19.

This clone is a singleton in its sample. The rearrangement links TRBV7-8 to TRBJ2-2; TRBD2 matches at 12 bases. CDR3 length: 17 residues. With V trimmed by 2 bases and J by 2 bases, 3 bases remained unmatched. The V gene's germline CDR1 is SGHVS and CDR2 FQNEAQ. The CDR3 DNA sequence: TGTGCCAGCAGCTTAACTAGCGGGGGGATTAACACCGGGGAGCTGTTTTTT. It is translated as CASSLTSGGINTGELFF.

There are a few counts of this clone. The rearrangement links TRBV5-6 to TRBJ1-5; 8 bases line up with TRBD1. The CDR3 loop spans 15 amino acids. J was trimmed by 3 bases and V by 4 bases; bases with no gene match: 6. Per the germline V gene, CDR1 is SGHDT and CDR2 is YYEEEE. CDR3 DNA sequence: TGTGCCAGCAGCGAGTCGACAGGGGACAATCAGCCCCAGCATTTT. This encodes CASSESTGDNQPQHF.

This clone was seen just once. The chain joins TRBV12-5 to TRBJ1-2, with TRBD1 matching 8 bases. This CDR3 contains 12 residues. With V trimmed by 2 bases and J by 7 bases, 0 bases remained unmatched. The germline V gene encodes CDR1 LGHNT and CDR2 FRNRAP. The CDR3 DNA sequence: TGTGCTAGTGGTTTGACAGGGGGTGGCTACACCTTC. Its protein product is CASGLTGGGYTF.

The V and J genes are TRBV6-2 or TRBV6-3 and TRBJ1-4, with TRBD1 matching 8 bases. The germline V gene has CDR1 MNHEY and CDR2 SVGEGT. The CDR3 length is 15 residues. V trimming: 6 bases; J trimming: 5 bases; junction bases outside the gene matches: 8. This chain's CDR3 is CASSDPRGQNEKLFF. In DNA, the CDR3 is TGTGCCAGCAGCGATCCCAGGGGGCAAAATGAAAAACTGTTTTTT.

This rearrangement joins TRBV6-4 to TRBJ1-2; possibly TRBD1 for D (6 bases). Germline loops: CDR1 MRHNA, CDR2 SNTAGT. V was trimmed by 0 bases and J by 1 base, leaving 15 bases between them. The CDR3 totals 17 residues. As DNA, the CDR3 is TGTGCCAGCAGTGACTCGATGGCACAGGGCTTTAACTATGGCTACACCTTC. Amino acids: CASSDSMAQGFNYGYTF.

The rearrangement joins TRBV2 to TRBJ2-1; D call uncertain. Germline V CDR1 and CDR2: SNHLY, FYNNEI. The CDR3 length is 14 residues. The V and J ends lost 8 bases and 15 bases respectively, with 26 bases between them. DNA of the CDR3: TGTGCCAGCGTTAAGCAGATAACCCAGGCCTCCTCGTTCTTC. Translating it yields CASVKQITQASSFF.

This sequence joins TRBV4-3 and TRBJ2-5; D might be TRBD2 (7 bases). There are 17 residues in the CDR3. V lost 1 base and J 5 bases, leaving 20 bases between the germline ends. The germline V gene has CDR1 LGHNA and CDR2 YSLEER. The CDR3 DNA sequence: TGCGCCAGCAGCCAAGGAACAGGGAGGGACTTGGGGGAGACCCAGTACTTC. This encodes CASSQGTGRDLGETQYF.

As regards this clone: A read error may produce the germline difference seen at one junction end. J is TRBJ2-3 and V is TRBV6-5; 7 bases agree with TRBD1. The CDR3 spans 15 residues. Germline CDR1 is MNHEY and CDR2 is SVGAGI. CDR3 sequence reads: CASSVRDRSTGTQYF. The CDR3 nucleotides are TGTGCCAGCAGCGTCCGGGACAGAAGCACAGGTACGCAGTATTTT.

The chain joins TRBV6-1 to TRBJ2-7; tentative D call: TRBD1 (6 bases). CDR3 length equals 18 residues. V lost 0 bases and J 2 bases, leaving 20 bases between the germline ends. Germline values: CDR1 MNHNS, CDR2 SASEGT. The CDR3 region has the DNA TGTGCCAGCAGTGAAGCCCGAAGTACAGGGACCAAAGCCTACGAGCAGTACTTC. Translating gives CASSEARSTGTKAYEQYF.

The chain employs TRBV3-1 (or the pseudogene TRBV3-2) and TRBJ1-3; TRBD1 matches at 7 bases. V was pared by 1 base and J by 0 bases, with 6 bases of the junction left unmatched. This CDR3 region has 17 residues. Germline loops: CDR1 LGHDT, CDR2 YNNKEL (reference sequence). CDR3 loop: CASSQGLGQTSGNTIYF. CDR3 DNA: TGTGCCAGCAGCCAAGGTCTGGGACAGACCTCTGGAAACACCATATATTTT.

This clone appeared once. The chain combines TRBV7-2 with TRBJ2-3; 7 positions agree with TRBD2. V lost 0 bases, J lost 4 bases, and 7 bases stayed unmatched. This CDR3 spans 16 amino acids. Per germline, CDR1 SGHTA and CDR2 FQGNSA. The CDR3 here is CASSLAAGVKADTQYF. The CDR3 DNA is TGTGCCAGCAGCTTAGCGGCGGGGGTAAAGGCAGATACGCAGTATTTT.

This sequence joins TRBV15 and TRBJ2-3; possibly TRBD2 for D (6 bases). This CDR3 region has 16 residues. Germline CDR1 LNHNV, CDR2 YYDKDF (reference sequence). Trimming cost V 0 bases and J 1 base, with 11 bases left between them. The CDR3 DNA reads TGTGCCACCAGCAGAGAGTTGGGGACTGGCACAGATACGCAGTATTTT. As protein: CATSRELGTGTDTQYF.

V is TRBV9 and J is TRBJ2-5, with TRBD2 identical over 13 bases. The CDR3 consists of 18 residues. Germline V lookup: CDR1 SGDLS, CDR2 YYNGEE. With V trimmed by 4 bases and J by 0 bases, 9 bases remained unmatched. The CDR3 DNA follows: TGTGCCAGCAGCCCGAGACTAGCGGGAGGCAACCACCAAGAGACCCAGTACTTC. Protein sequence: CASSPRLAGGNHQETQYF.

The gene calls are TRBV4-3 and TRBJ2-2; 11 bases agree with TRBD2. The CDR3 loop spans 19 amino acids. The trim removed 4 bases at V and 4 bases at J, leaving 14 bases unmatched. Germline V gene data show CDR1 as LGHNA and CDR2 as YSLEER. CDR3 sequence: CASSPGARWGTSGTGELFF. Written as DNA, the CDR3 is TGCGCCAGCAGCCCCGGGGCCAGGTGGGGGACTAGCGGCACCGGGGAGCTGTTTTTT.

The rearrangement uses TRBV5-4 and TRBJ2-7, with D possibly matching TRBD2 (6 bases). The V gene's germline CDR1 is SGHNT and CDR2 YYREEE (reference sequence). V lost 5 bases and J 6 bases, leaving 9 bases between the germline ends. The CDR3 totals 11 residues. The DNA of the CDR3 is TGTGCCAGCAGGGACGGGGGCGAGCAGTACTTC. Protein: CASRDGGEQYF.

The chain is built from TRBV6-2 or TRBV6-3 and TRBJ2-3; 13 nucleotides agree with TRBD2. From germline, CDR1 is MNHEY and CDR2 SVGEGT. The CDR3 extends over 15 amino acids. J lost 4 bases, V lost 5 bases, and 3 bases had no gene match. The CDR3 nucleotides are TGTGCCAGCAGTAGGACTAGCGGGAGAGCAGATACGCAGTATTTT. Protein: CASSRTSGRADTQYF.